This T cell receptor beta chain was sequenced for a study of blood T cell repertoires in COVID-19. Overall study: The United States, Italy and Spain supplied acute and convalescent COVID-19 samples. T cells, B-cell-depleted T cells, or PBMCs provided the cDNA or gDNA that served as material.

Profiling relied on immunoSEQ multiplex PCR, and the TCRdb table lists in-frame clones only, not all of them. The sample has 310,000 or so clones, around nine tenths seen once. Germline V gene data show CDR1 as SGHNT and CDR2 as YYREEE (reference sequence). The CDR3 is 15 amino acids. V lost 1 base and J 3 bases, leaving 10 bases between the germline ends. The chain recombines TRBV5-4 with TRBJ2-2, with D possibly matching TRBD2 (5 bases). Sequencing was carried out using PBMCs or T cells enriched from blood (not recorded which). The TCR was taken from a woman in her 30s who had recovered from COVID-19. The CDR3 region has the DNA TGTGCCAGCAGCTTGAGAACTAGGGACACCGGGGAGCTGTTTTTT. Encoded protein: CASSLRTRDTGELFF.